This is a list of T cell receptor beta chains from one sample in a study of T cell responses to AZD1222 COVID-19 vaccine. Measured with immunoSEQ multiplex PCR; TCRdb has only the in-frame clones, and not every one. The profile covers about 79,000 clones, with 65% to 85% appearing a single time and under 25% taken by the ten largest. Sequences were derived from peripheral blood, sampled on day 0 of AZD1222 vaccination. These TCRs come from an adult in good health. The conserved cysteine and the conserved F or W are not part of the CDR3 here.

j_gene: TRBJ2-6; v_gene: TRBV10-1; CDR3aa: ASSRTSGSGANVLT
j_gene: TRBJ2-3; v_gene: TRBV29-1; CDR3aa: SVRRGGPIDTQY
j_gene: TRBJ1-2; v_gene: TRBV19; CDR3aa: ASSIVGGVLGYT
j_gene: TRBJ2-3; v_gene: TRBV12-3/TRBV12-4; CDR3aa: ASSFPSSDTQY
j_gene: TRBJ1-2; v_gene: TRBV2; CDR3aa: ASKIGDRIYGYT
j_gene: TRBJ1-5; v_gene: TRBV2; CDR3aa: ASSEEHHSNQPQH
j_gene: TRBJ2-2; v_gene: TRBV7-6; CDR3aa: ASSLAGAGVDTGELF
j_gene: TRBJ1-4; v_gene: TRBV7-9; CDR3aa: ASSLGPAAKLF
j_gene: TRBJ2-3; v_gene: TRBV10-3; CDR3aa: AISGGLAVGRTDTQY
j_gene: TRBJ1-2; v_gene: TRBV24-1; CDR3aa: ATGGTGYGYT
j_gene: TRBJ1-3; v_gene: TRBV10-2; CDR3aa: ASSEYARNTIY
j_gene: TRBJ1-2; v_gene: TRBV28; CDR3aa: ASSFLGTSNYGYT
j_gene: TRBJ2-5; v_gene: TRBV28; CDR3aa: ASSLIGQQETQY
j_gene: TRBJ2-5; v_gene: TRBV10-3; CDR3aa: AISESLFSQGQETQY
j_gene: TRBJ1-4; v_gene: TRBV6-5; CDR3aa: ASNYGQVGEKLF
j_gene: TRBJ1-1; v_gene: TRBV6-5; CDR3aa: ASSYSGGEAQRAF
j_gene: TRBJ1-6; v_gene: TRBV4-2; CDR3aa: ASSQGAPSPLH
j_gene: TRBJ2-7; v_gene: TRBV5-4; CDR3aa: ASSLDLSGARSYEQY
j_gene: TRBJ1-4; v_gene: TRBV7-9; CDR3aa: ASSSGQAKTATNEKLF
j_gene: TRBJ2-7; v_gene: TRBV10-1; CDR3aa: ASSEDLVVNEQY
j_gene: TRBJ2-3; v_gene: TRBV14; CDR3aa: ASSQTRADTQY
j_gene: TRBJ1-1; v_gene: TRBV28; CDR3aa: ASSILTGANTEAF
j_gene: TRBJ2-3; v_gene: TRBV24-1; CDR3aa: ATSALGSMTDTQY
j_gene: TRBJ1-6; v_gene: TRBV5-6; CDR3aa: ASSPGGTGRNSPLH
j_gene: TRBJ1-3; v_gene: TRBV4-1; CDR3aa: ASSQVSASGNTIY
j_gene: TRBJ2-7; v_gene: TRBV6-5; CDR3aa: ASSLLRTGHEQY
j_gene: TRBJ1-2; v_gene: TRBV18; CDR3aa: ASSSPGRMGYT
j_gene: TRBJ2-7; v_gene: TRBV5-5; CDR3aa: ASSSEGSTYEQY
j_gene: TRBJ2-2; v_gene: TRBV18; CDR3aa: ASSPRNSNTGELF
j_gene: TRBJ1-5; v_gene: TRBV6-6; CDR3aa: ARSEVRPQH
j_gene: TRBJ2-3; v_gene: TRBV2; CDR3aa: ASRRTGGATDTQY
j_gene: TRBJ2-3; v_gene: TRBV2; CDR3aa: ASSERLRGRVPDTQY
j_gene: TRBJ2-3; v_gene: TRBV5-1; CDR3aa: ASSMTQGGLADTQY
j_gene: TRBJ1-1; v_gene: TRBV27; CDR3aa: ASGTRELNTEAF
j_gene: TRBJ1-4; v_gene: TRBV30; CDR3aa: AWSTAAANEKLF
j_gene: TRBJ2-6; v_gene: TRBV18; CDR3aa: ASSPGESPGANVLT
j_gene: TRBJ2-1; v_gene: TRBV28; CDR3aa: ASSLGGTGHNEQF
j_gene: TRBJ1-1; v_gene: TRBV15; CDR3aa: ATSRSPTPEAF
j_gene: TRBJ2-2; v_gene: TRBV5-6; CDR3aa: ASSLWGDSSGKLF
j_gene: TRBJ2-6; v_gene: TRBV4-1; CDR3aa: ASSQDDRAGANVLT
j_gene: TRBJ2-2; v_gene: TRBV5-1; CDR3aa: ASSPPDTANTGELF
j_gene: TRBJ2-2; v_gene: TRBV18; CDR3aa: ASSPTSGTNTGELF
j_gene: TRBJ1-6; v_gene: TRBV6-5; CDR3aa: ASGRVGSNSPLH
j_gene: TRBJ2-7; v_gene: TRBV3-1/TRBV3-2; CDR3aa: ASSPRTRGSHEQY
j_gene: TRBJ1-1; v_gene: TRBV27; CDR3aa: ASSRVNTEAF
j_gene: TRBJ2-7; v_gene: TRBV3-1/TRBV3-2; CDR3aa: ASSQGLSHEQY
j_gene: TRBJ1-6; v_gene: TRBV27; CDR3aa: ASRPGTGVNSPLH
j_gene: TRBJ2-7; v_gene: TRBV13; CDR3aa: ASSSQGASSYEQY
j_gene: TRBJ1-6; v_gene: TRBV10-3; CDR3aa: AISADRNNSPLH
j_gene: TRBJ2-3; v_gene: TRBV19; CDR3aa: ASSMLQGGRGDTQY
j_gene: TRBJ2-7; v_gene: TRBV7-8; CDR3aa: ASSFKGVSYEQY
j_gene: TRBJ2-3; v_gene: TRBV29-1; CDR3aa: SVGGLAGASTDTQY
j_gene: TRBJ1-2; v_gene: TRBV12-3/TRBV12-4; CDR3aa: ASSRQGLPGYT
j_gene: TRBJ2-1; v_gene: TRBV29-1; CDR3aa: SVVGAGTTYNEQF